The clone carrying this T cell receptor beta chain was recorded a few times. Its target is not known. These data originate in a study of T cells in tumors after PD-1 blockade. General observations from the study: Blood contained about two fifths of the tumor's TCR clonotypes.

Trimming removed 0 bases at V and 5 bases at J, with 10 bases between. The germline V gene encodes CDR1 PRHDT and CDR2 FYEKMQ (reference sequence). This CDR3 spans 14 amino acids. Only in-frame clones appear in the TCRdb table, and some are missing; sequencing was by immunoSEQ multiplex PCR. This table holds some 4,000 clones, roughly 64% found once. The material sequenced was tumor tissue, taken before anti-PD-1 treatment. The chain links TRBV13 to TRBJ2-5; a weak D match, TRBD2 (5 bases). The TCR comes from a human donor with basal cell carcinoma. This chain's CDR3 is CASSLGDFPETQYF. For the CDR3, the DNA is TGTGCCAGCAGCTTAGGGGACTTCCCGGAGACCCAGTACTTC.